The 28 T cell receptor beta chains below come from one sample, sequenced in a study of cytomegalovirus exposure and HLA in healthy donors. The method was immunoSEQ multiplex PCR; TCRdb's version includes in-frame clones alone and lacks a portion of them. The sample holds over 200,000 clones; 70% to 90% are singletons and the top ten take 2.9%. Sample: PBMCs. The receptor source for this set is a woman aged 18-35 years in good health and CMV-seronegative.

The chain combines TRBV4-1 with TRBJ1-1, with a weak D call TRBD1 (6 bases). The V gene's germline CDR1 is MGHRA and CDR2 YSYEKL. There are 14 residues in the CDR3. The V end lost 4 bases, the J end lost 8 bases, and 17 bases lay between the germline ends. The CDR3 loop is CASSRENEGEEAFF. CDR3 coding DNA: TGCGCCAGCAGCCGAGAAAACGAGGGGGAGGAAGCTTTCTTT.

The DNA of the CDR3 is TGTGCCAGCTCACCCCCGGGACAGGCGCCTGACCTGAGCTCTGGCTACACCTTC. Translated: CASSPPGQAPDLSSGYTF. The chain recombines TRBV18 with TRBJ1-2; 8 bases align to TRBD1. The CDR3 totals 18 residues. CDR1 is KGHSH and CDR2 is LQKENI in the germline V gene. V trimming: 3 bases; J trimming: 7 bases; junction bases outside the gene matches: 19.

This clone was recorded only once. The chain uses TRBV27 and TRBJ1-5; D not certain. Trimming took off 6 bases at V and 2 bases at J, with 14 bases between the two ends. CDR3 size: 15 residues. The germline V gene encodes CDR1 MNHEY and CDR2 SMNVEV (reference sequence). CDR3 DNA: TGTGCCAGCAGGGGGAGGTACGAAGGCAATCAGCCCCAGCATTTT. It yields the protein CASRGRYEGNQPQHF.

This chain connects TRBV6-6 to TRBJ1-5; 8 bases match TRBD1. V dropped 5 bases and J dropped 6; count of bases not matched to a gene: 3. The CDR3 has 13 amino acids. Germline assignment: CDR1 MNHNY and CDR2 SVGAGI (reference sequence). DNA for the CDR3: TGTGCCAGCAGTCCAGGGGGCAGTCAGCCCCAGCATTTT. Translation gives CASSPGGSQPQHF.

This clone was observed a single time. This CDR3 is also generated by other DNA sequences in the sample. The CDR3 sequence: CASSYSGSSYEQYF. CDR3 bases: TGTGCCAGCAGTTACTCGGGGAGCTCCTACGAGCAGTACTTC. V gene TRBV6-5 combines with J gene TRBJ2-7; perhaps TRBD2 as D (5 bases). CDR1 is MNHEY, CDR2 SVGAGI, per germline. The CDR3 sequence is 14 residues long. V lost 0 bases, J lost 0 bases, and 6 bases lay in between.

V and J are TRBV5-1 and TRBJ2-1; 11 bases match TRBD2. Germline CDR1 is SGHRS and CDR2 is YFSETQ. CDR3 size: 15 residues. The J segment lost 4 bases and the V segment lost 7 bases, leaving 7 bases of the junction unmatched. The DNA of the CDR3 is TGCGCCAGCGCTATAGCGGGAGGGCCTTACAATGAGCAGTTCTTC. Its protein is CASAIAGGPYNEQFF.

The V and J genes are TRBV15 and TRBJ2-1; maybe TRBD1 (6 bases). V dropped 0 bases and J dropped 6 bases, with 18 bases sitting between them. Germline CDR1 is LNHNV and CDR2 is YYDKDF (reference sequence). The CDR3 has 17 amino acids. The CDR3 coding sequence is TGTGCCACCAGCAGAGATCGAGGACAGCGGTTCGCCAATGAGCAGTTCTTC. Translating it yields CATSRDRGQRFANEQFF.

The chain has TRBV6-5 and TRBJ2-1, with TRBD1 matching over 7 bases. This CDR3 region has 15 residues. V gave up 4 bases and J gave up 8 bases; unmatched junction bases: 11. CDR1 is MNHEY, CDR2 SVGAGI, per germline. CDR3 bases: TGTGCCAGCAGTTCAACTCGACAGGGTTTCGATGAGCAGTTCTTC. It codes for CASSSTRQGFDEQFF.

This chain joins TRBV6-5 and TRBJ2-5; 8 bases align to TRBD1. The V and J ends lost 0 bases and 5 bases, in that order; junction bases with no gene match: 5. The germline CDR1 and CDR2 sequences are MNHEY and SVGAGI. This CDR3 has 15 residues. In DNA, the CDR3 is TGTGCCAGCAGTTACTCGACAGGGGTCCATGAGACCCAGTACTTC. Amino acid sequence: CASSYSTGVHETQYF.

The CDR3 DNA reads TGTGCCAGCAGTGAACGTTCGTCCTACACAGATACGCAGTATTTT. It yields the protein CASSERSSYTDTQYF. V usage is TRBV6-1 and J usage is TRBJ2-3; D is unresolved. V lost 2 bases, J lost 2 bases, and 11 bases lay in between. The CDR3 sequence is 15 residues long. The V gene's germline CDR1 is MNHNS and CDR2 SASEGT.

The chain joins TRBV5-1 to TRBJ1-5; unclear D gene. V shed 4 bases and J shed 2 bases, with 7 bases lying between them. The CDR3 contains 13 residues. The germline CDR1 and CDR2 sequences are SGHRS and YFSETQ. CDR3 loop: CASSTGGNQPQHF. CDR3 in DNA: TGCGCCAGCAGCACCGGGGGCAATCAGCCCCAGCATTTT.

The V gene is TRBV28, the J gene TRBJ1-2, with D tentatively TRBD1 (5 bases). Trimming removed 3 bases at V and 2 bases at J, with 13 bases between. The CDR3 contains 15 residues. Germline V gene lookup returns CDR1 MDHEN and CDR2 SYDVKM. The CDR3 DNA sequence: TGTGCCAGCAGTTTGGTCGGGACTCAAAACTATGGCTACACCTTC. Protein product: CASSLVGTQNYGYTF.

V is TRBV4-1 and J is TRBJ1-3, with D unclear. The V end lost 0 bases, the J end lost 4 bases, and 19 bases lay between the germline ends. Germline V gives CDR1 MGHRA, CDR2 YSYEKL. The CDR3 consists of 18 residues. CDR3 coding DNA: TGCGCCAGCAGCCAAGATTCAGGAGGAATGCTGGAAGGAAACACCATATATTTT. It specifies CASSQDSGGMLEGNTIYF.

This clone was counted between two and nine times. Within the sample, other DNA sequences also encode this same CDR3. This chain connects TRBV30 to TRBJ1-5, with no clear D. Germline values: CDR1 GTSNPN, CDR2 SVGIG (reference sequence). V lost 0 bases and J 4 bases, leaving 7 bases between the germline ends. The CDR3 consists of 13 residues. CDR3 protein: CAWSVSGNQPQHF. The CDR3 DNA sequence: TGTGCCTGGAGTGTATCCGGGAATCAGCCCCAGCATTTT.

The chain combines TRBV11-2 with TRBJ2-7, with 7 bases matching TRBD2. With 1 base clipped from V and 2 bases from J, the junction kept 5 bases outside the gene matches. The CDR3 consists of 15 residues. The V gene's germline CDR1 is SGHAT and CDR2 FQNNGV. For the CDR3, the DNA is TGTGCCAGCAGCTTAGGCGGGAGCGGGGCCTACGAGCAGTACTTC. Its translation: CASSLGGSGAYEQYF.

V usage is TRBV5-1 and J usage is TRBJ1-3; no clear D. Germline CDR1 reads SGHRS; CDR2 reads YFSETQ. This CDR3 has 15 residues. Trimming shortened V by 0 bases and J by 4 bases, and 11 bases separated the two germline ends. The CDR3 DNA reads as TGCGCCAGCAGCTTGGGGGCAGGTGCCGGAAACACCATATATTTT. Its translation: CASSLGAGAGNTIYF.

The V call is TRBV7-2, the J call TRBJ2-5, with D perhaps matching TRBD1 (6 bases). The CDR3 length is 16 residues. The V end was cut by 7 bases, the J end by 1 base, with 19 bases between. Per germline, CDR1 SGHTA and CDR2 FQGNSA. In nucleotides, the CDR3 is TGTGCCAGCACCCCAGGGGTCTGGAGGTCCCAAGAGACCCAGTACTTC. Its translation is CASTPGVWRSQETQYF.

This chain connects TRBV4-1 to TRBJ2-1, with 7 positions matching TRBD2. This CDR3 spans 17 amino acids. The V gene's germline CDR1 is MGHRA and CDR2 YSYEKL. Trimming at V came to 4 bases and at J to 2 bases, leaving 11 bases not matched to a gene. The CDR3 sequence: CASSPPSAGETYNEQFF. CDR3 nucleotide sequence: TGCGCCAGCAGCCCCCCATCTGCGGGAGAAACCTACAATGAGCAGTTCTTC.

The chain has TRBV11-2 and TRBJ2-7; tentatively, D is TRBD2 (6 bases). Trimming cost V 0 bases and J 1 base, with 16 bases left between them. Germline CDR1 is SGHAT and CDR2 is FQNNGV. The CDR3 sequence is 17 residues long. The CDR3 nucleotides read TGTGCCAGCAGCTTAGATAGGTGGGACGGGAGTTCCTACGAGCAGTACTTC. It yields the protein CASSLDRWDGSSYEQYF.

The genes are TRBV7-2 and TRBJ2-1, with D tentatively TRBD2 (6 bases). V was shortened by 9 bases and J by 2 bases, with 14 bases between the two germline ends. This CDR3 region has 14 residues. Per germline, CDR1 SGHTA and CDR2 FQGNSA. The CDR3 spells CASQELAAYNEQFF. The DNA for the CDR3 is TGTGCCAGTCAAGAACTAGCAGCCTACAATGAGCAGTTCTTC.

This clone has just a few counts. The rearrangement joins TRBV30 to TRBJ1-5; D perhaps matches TRBD1 (5 bases). Germline-derived CDR1 and CDR2 are GTSNPN and SVGIG (reference sequence). There are 13 residues in the CDR3. Deletions cut 2 bases from V and 3 bases from J, with 8 bases between. Here the CDR3 DNA reads TGTGCCTGGAGTACAGGTACCAATCAGCCCCAGCATTTT. This encodes CAWSTGTNQPQHF.

This clone was seen a few times. The chain is built from TRBV4-1 and TRBJ1-4; D is unresolved. With 2 bases removed from V and 5 bases from J, the gap between germline ends came to 21 bases. The V gene's germline CDR1 is MGHRA and CDR2 YSYEKL. The CDR3 has 18 residues. This chain's CDR3 is CASSQLISSIPENEKLFF. The CDR3, as DNA: TGCGCCAGCAGCCAATTGATTTCATCAATCCCGGAGAATGAAAAACTGTTTTTT.

The chain links TRBV9 to TRBJ2-1; 8 bases line up with TRBD2. In germline, CDR1 is SGDLS, CDR2 YYNGEE. Trimming removed 4 bases from V and 7 bases from J; junction bases left unmatched: 13. The CDR3 loop spans 16 amino acids. The CDR3 here is CASSSNFGGGSNEQFF. The CDR3 bases are TGTGCCAGCAGCTCTAACTTCGGGGGGGGATCGAATGAGCAGTTCTTC. The full variable domain, rest sourced from reference TRBV9 and TRBJ2-1, is DSGVTQTPKHLITATGQRVTLRCSPRSGDLSVYWYQQSLDQGLQFLIQYYNGEERAKGNILERFSAQQFPDLHSELNLSSLELGDSALYFCASSSNFGGGSNEQFFGPGTRLTVL.

This clone was recorded a few times. The chain carries TRBV2 and TRBJ1-2; D is perhaps TRBD1 (5 bases). V lost 2 bases and J lost 4, with 8 bases in between. CDR3 length: 13 residues. Germline CDR1 is SNHLY and CDR2 is FYNNEI. The CDR3 DNA is TGTGCCAGCAGTGAATCGGGGGGCTATGGCTACACCTTC. Protein product: CASSESGGYGYTF.

This sequence joins TRBV5-6 and TRBJ1-4, with 11 bases lining up with TRBD1. Trimming removed 2 bases from V and 7 bases from J; junction bases left unmatched: 7. Germline V gene sequence: CDR1 SGHDT, CDR2 YYEEEE. The CDR3 has 16 residues. This CDR3 is CASSFGTGGAGEKLFF. CDR3 coding DNA: TGTGCCAGCAGCTTTGGGACAGGGGGTGCGGGTGAAAAACTGTTTTTT.

The genes are TRBV13 and TRBJ2-7, with D tentatively TRBD2 (7 bases). Trimming cost V 7 bases and J 1 base, with 29 bases left between them. The length of the CDR3 is 19 residues. Germline V lookup: CDR1 PRHDT, CDR2 FYEKMQ (reference sequence). CDR3 DNA sequence: TGTGCCAGCATTAGGGGGGACTACGAGAGGGTAGGGCATTCCTACGAGCAGTACTTC. Its protein is CASIRGDYERVGHSYEQYF.

This chain connects TRBV4-1 to TRBJ2-7, with TRBD2 as a possible D gene (5 bases). Looked up from germline, CDR1 is MGHRA and CDR2 is YSYEKL. V lost 1 base and J lost 4, with 14 bases in between. This CDR3 comprises 15 residues. In DNA form, the CDR3 reads TGCGCCAGCAGCCAAGTGGCCGGGAAACCTTACGAGCAGTACTTC. Its protein is CASSQVAGKPYEQYF.

This clone appeared a single time. The chain uses TRBV7-9 and TRBJ1-1, with D perhaps TRBD1 (6 bases). The CDR3 contains 15 residues. V was shortened by 2 bases and J by 1 base, with 11 bases between the two germline ends. Germline V gene data show CDR1 as SEHNR and CDR2 as FQNEAQ (reference sequence). CDR3 region: CASSLIPGANTEAFF. The CDR3 coding sequence is TGTGCCAGCAGCTTAATTCCAGGGGCGAACACTGAAGCTTTCTTT.